These 16 T cell receptor beta chains came from one sample sequenced in a study of blood T cell repertoires in COVID-19. TCRdb's table, derived via immunoSEQ multiplex PCR, lists solely in-frame clones and lacks some. Of roughly 140,000 clones in the sample, more than 80% were seen once. Sequenced material: peripheral blood. Receptors originate from a human donor in a cohort sampled during active COVID-19.

CDR3 sequence: CASRLDNLNTGELFF. In nucleotides, the CDR3 is TGTGCCAGCAGGTTGGACAACCTTAACACCGGGGAGCTGTTTTTT. J is TRBJ2-2 and V is TRBV7-9; possibly TRBD1 for D (5 bases). Germline CDR1 and CDR2: SEHNR and FQNEAQ (reference sequence). The CDR3 extends over 15 amino acids. V shed 6 bases and J shed 2 bases, with 13 bases lying between them.

This clone was recorded once. The CDR3 DNA reads TGTGCCAGCAGCCAGGACAGGCTGCACTACGAGCAGTACTTC. This codes for CASSQDRLHYEQYF. This sequence joins TRBV11-1 and TRBJ2-7; TRBD1 aligns across 7 bases. Germline V gives CDR1 SGHAT, CDR2 FQDESV (reference sequence). V shed 5 bases and J 3 bases; nucleotides not matched to a gene: 7. This CDR3 region has 14 residues. Together with reference TRBV11-1 and TRBJ2-7, the CDR3 gives the full variable domain: EAEVAQSPRYKITEKSQAVAFWCDPISGHATLYWYRQILGQGPELLVQFQDESVVDDSQLPKDRFSAERLKGVDSTLKIQPAELGDSAMYLCASSQDRLHYEQYFGPGTRLTVT.

The gene calls are TRBV4-3 and TRBJ2-3; 8 bases line up with TRBD2. The ends lost 4 bases at V and 10 bases at J; junction bases unmatched: 13. Germline CDR1 is LGHNA and CDR2 is YSLEER. The CDR3 contains 15 residues. CDR3 DNA sequence: TGCGCCAGCAGCCCTAGCTGGCGGGGGGATGGGGCGCAGTATTTT. Amino acids: CASSPSWRGDGAQYF.

The genes are TRBV2 and TRBJ2-1; 12 nucleotides match TRBD2. V lost 4 bases, J lost 6 bases, and 7 bases stayed unmatched. Germline values: CDR1 SNHLY, CDR2 FYNNEI. The CDR3 spans 16 residues. The CDR3 DNA sequence: TGTGCCAGCAGTGCAGAAACTAGCGGGGGGACCAATGAGCAGTTCTTC. Protein: CASSAETSGGTNEQFF.

The genes are TRBV6-2 or TRBV6-3 and TRBJ2-3; tentatively, D is TRBD2 (6 bases). This CDR3 region has 15 residues. Trimming pared 2 bases from V and 0 bases from J, leaving 9 bases between. Germline V CDR1 and CDR2: MNHEY, SVGEGT. In nucleotides, the CDR3 is TGTGCCAGCAGTTACGCGGGGCTCAGCACAGATACGCAGTATTTT. This encodes CASSYAGLSTDTQYF.

This rearrangement joins TRBV30 to TRBJ1-3; D gene ambiguous. Germline V gives CDR1 GTSNPN, CDR2 SVGIG (reference sequence). V gave up 0 bases and J gave up 4 bases, with 4 bases separating them. This CDR3 region has 12 residues. In DNA form, the CDR3 reads TGTGCCTGGAGTGTCCTAGGAAACACCATATATTTT. Translating gives CAWSVLGNTIYF.

The V call is TRBV4-1, the J call TRBJ1-3; 7 bases match TRBD1. From germline, CDR1 is MGHRA and CDR2 YSYEKL. The junction had 18 bases not matched to a gene; V was cut back by 0 bases and J by 4 bases. The CDR3 is 20 amino acids. CDR3 in amino acids: CASSQDFSPGGTGRGNTIYF. CDR3 nucleotide sequence: TGCGCCAGCAGCCAAGATTTCTCTCCAGGGGGGACCGGGAGAGGAAACACCATATATTTT.

The rearrangement joins TRBV7-3 to TRBJ2-1, with 8 nucleotides matching TRBD1. V dropped 1 base and J dropped 10; count of bases not matched to a gene: 12. The CDR3 is made up of 16 amino acids. Germline lookup yields CDR1 SGHTA and CDR2 FQGTGA. This chain's CDR3 is CASSLIRDRSRQEQFF. The CDR3 DNA sequence: TGTGCCAGCAGCTTAATCCGGGACAGGTCCCGCCAGGAGCAGTTCTTC.

This clone occurred many times. The V and J genes are TRBV19 and TRBJ2-5; 11 nucleotides align to TRBD2. There are 18 residues in the CDR3. The junction had 12 bases not matched to a gene; V was cut back by 2 bases and J by 4 bases. From germline, CDR1 is LNHDA and CDR2 SQIVND (reference sequence). The CDR3 region is CASSIRMTSGVRGETQYF. As DNA, the CDR3 is TGTGCCAGTAGTATACGTATGACTAGCGGGGTCCGTGGAGAGACCCAGTACTTC. The variable domain in full, completed from reference TRBV19 and TRBJ2-5, reads DGGITQSPKYLFRKEGQNVTLSCEQNLNHDAMYWYRQDPGQGLRLIYYSQIVNDFQKGDIAEGYSVSREKKESFPLTVTSAQKNPTAFYLCASSIRMTSGVRGETQYFGPGTRLLVL.

This clone has just a few counts. The chain couples TRBV6-2 or TRBV6-3 to TRBJ1-5; D call uncertain. V lost 6 bases and J 4 bases, leaving 13 bases between the germline ends. CDR3 length equals 14 residues. Per germline, CDR1 MNHEY and CDR2 SVGEGT. The CDR3, as DNA: TGTGCCAGCAGCGATCCAGGTAGTAATCAGCCCCAGCATTTT. Translated, it gives CASSDPGSNQPQHF.

The sample holds one count of this clone. The chain has TRBV7-2 and TRBJ2-2; tentative D call: TRBD1 (9 bases). The CDR3 sequence is 17 residues long. Deletions cut 6 bases from V and 5 bases from J, with 22 bases between. Per the germline V gene, CDR1 is SGHTA and CDR2 is FQGNSA. The CDR3 sequence: CASRDRGRSGGTGELFF. Written as DNA, the CDR3 is TGTGCCAGCAGGGACAGGGGACGGAGCGGGGGTACCGGGGAGCTGTTTTTT.

This sequence joins TRBV10-3 and TRBJ2-5, with 16 bases aligning to TRBD2. Trimming removed 3 bases from V and 5 bases from J; junction bases left unmatched: 3. The CDR3 is 16 amino acids. In germline, CDR1 is ENHRY, CDR2 SYGVKD. Written as DNA, the CDR3 is TGTGCCATCAGTGATCCGGGACTAGCGGGGGGGGAGACCCAGTACTTC. Amino acid sequence: CAISDPGLAGGETQYF.

This chain connects TRBV7-3 to TRBJ1-2; no firm D call. The V end was cut by 0 bases, the J end by 8 bases, with 10 bases between. The CDR3 spans 13 residues. Germline CDR1 reads SGHTA; CDR2 reads FQGTGA. The CDR3 region is CASSLTWRSGYTF. In nucleotides, the CDR3 is TGTGCCAGCAGCTTAACGTGGCGGTCCGGCTACACCTTC.

A few counts support this clone. V gene TRBV19 combines with J gene TRBJ2-7; 8 bases align to TRBD1. This CDR3 comprises 15 residues. V shed 4 bases and J 3 bases; nucleotides not matched to a gene: 8. CDR1 is LNHDA, CDR2 SQIVND, per germline (reference sequence). CDR3 residues: CASSKGLTGDYEQYF. CDR3 DNA: TGTGCCAGTAGTAAGGGGCTGACAGGGGACTACGAGCAGTACTTC.

The V call is TRBV19, the J call TRBJ1-6; maybe TRBD1 (5 bases). This CDR3 has 15 amino acids. Germline-derived CDR1 and CDR2 are LNHDA and SQIVND (reference sequence). The germline V and J ends were trimmed by 7 bases and 6 bases, with 16 bases remaining between them. The CDR3 region is CASNPGGIGNSPLHF. CDR3 nucleotides: TGTGCCAGTAATCCGGGGGGGATTGGTAATTCACCCCTCCACTTT.

This rearrangement joins TRBV7-2 to TRBJ2-1, with 9 positions matching TRBD2. This CDR3 has 15 residues. Unmatched junction bases numbered 5, after V lost 4 bases and J lost 4 bases. The germline V gene has CDR1 SGHTA and CDR2 FQGNSA. The CDR3: CASSSLAGPYNEQFF. DNA for the CDR3: TGTGCCAGCAGCTCCCTAGCGGGGCCTTACAATGAGCAGTTCTTC. The whole variable domain, remainder taken from reference TRBV7-2 and TRBJ2-1, is GAGVSQSPSNKVTEKGKDVELRCDPISGHTALYWYRQSLGQGLEFLIYFQGNSAPDKSGLPSDRFSAERTGGSVSTLTIQRTQQEDSAVYLCASSSLAGPYNEQFFGPGTRLTVL.